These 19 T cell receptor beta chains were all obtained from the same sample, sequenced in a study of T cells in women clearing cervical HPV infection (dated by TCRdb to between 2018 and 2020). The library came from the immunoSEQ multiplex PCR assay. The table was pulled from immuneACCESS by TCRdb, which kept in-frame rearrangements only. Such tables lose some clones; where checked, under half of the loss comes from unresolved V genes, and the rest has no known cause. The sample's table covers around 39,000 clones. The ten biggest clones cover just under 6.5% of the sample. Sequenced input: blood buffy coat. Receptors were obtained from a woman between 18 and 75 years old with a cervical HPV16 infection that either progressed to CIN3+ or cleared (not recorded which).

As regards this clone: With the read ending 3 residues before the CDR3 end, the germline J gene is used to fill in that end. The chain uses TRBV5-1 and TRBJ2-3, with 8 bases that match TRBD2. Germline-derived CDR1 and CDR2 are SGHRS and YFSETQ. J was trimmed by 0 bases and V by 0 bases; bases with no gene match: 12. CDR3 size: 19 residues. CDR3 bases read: TGCGCCAGCAGCTTGGTGATGTCGGGAGGGGCTCGTAGCACAGATACG. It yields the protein CASSLVMSGGARSTDT. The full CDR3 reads CASSLVMSGGARSTDTQYF.

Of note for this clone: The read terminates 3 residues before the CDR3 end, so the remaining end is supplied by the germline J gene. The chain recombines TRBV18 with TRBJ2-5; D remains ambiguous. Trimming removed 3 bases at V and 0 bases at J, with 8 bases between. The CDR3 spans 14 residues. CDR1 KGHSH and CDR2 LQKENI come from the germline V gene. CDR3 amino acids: CASSPLSDQETQYF. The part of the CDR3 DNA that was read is TGTGCCAGCTCACCCCTATCCGACCAAGAGACC. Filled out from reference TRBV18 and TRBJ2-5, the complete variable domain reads NAGVMQNPRHLVRRRGQEARLRCSPMKGHSHVYWYRQLPEEGLKFMVYLQKENIIDESGMPKERFSAEFPKEGPSILRIQQVVRGDSAAYFCASSPLSDQETQYFGPGTRLLVL.

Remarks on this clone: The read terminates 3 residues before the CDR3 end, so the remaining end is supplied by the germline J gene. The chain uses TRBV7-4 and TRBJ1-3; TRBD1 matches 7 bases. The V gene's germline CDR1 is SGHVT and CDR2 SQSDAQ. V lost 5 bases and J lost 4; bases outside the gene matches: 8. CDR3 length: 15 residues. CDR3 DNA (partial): TGTGCCAGCAGCCCCGAGGGGGCGGTAGGAAACACC. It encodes CASSPEGAVGNT. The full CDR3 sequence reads CASSPEGAVGNTIYF.

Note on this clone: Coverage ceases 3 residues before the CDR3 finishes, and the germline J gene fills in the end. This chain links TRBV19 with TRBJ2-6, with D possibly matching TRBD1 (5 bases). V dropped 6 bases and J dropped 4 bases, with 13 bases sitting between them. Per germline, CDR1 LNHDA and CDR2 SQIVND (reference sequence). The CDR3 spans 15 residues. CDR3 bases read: TGTGCCAGTAGCCTACCAGGGTCCGGGGCCAACGTC. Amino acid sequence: CASSLPGSGANV. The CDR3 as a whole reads CASSLPGSGANVLTF.

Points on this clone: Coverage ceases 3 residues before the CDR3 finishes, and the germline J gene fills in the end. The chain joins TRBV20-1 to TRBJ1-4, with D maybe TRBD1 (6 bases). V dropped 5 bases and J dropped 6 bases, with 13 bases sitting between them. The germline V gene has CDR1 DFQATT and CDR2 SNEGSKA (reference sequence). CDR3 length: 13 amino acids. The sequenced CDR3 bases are TGCAGTGCTGGGGGGGCAGGACATGAAAAA. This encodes CSAGGAGHEK. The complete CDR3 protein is CSAGGAGHEKLFF.

CDR3 loop: CASRPGTGQSSYNSPLHF. The DNA read from the CDR3 is TGTGCCAGTAGACCAGGGACAGGGCAGAGCTCCTATAATTCACCC. The V gene is TRBV19, the J gene TRBJ1-6, with TRBD1 matching over 9 bases. The CDR3 extends 3 residues past the end of the read, so its final part is completed from the germline J gene. This CDR3 has 18 amino acids. Trimming at V came to 6 bases and at J to 0 bases, leaving 9 bases not matched to a gene. CDR1 LNHDA and CDR2 SQIVND come from the germline V gene (reference sequence).

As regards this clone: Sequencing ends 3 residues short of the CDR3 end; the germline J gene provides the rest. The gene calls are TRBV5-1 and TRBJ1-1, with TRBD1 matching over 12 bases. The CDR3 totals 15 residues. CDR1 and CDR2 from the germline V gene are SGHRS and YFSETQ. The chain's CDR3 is CASSLSGGQGAHAFF. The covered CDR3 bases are TGCGCCAGCAGCTTGTCGGGGGGACAGGGGGCGCAC.

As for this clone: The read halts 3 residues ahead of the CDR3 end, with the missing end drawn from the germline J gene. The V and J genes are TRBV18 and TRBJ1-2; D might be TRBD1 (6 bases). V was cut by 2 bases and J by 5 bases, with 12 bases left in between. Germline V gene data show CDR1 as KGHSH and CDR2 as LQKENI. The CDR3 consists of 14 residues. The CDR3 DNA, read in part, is TGTGCCAGCTCACCATTCCGGGACACGTATGGC. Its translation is CASSPFRDTYG. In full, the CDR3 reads CASSPFRDTYGYTF.

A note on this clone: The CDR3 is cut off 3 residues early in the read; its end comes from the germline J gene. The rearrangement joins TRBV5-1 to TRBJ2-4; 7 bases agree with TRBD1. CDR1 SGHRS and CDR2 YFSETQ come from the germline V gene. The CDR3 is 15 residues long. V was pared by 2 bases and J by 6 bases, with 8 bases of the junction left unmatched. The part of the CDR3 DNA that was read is TGCGCCAGCAGCTTAACAGGGGATCGGGGAAACATT. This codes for CASSLTGDRGNI. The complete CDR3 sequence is CASSLTGDRGNIQYF.

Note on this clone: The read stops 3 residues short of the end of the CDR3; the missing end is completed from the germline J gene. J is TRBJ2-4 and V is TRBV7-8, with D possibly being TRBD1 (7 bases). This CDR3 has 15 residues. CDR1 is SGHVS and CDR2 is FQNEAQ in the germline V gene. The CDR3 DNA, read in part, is TGTGCCAGCAGCTTAGGGTCAACGGGGGCAGGGGGT. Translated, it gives CASSLGSTGAGG. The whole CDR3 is CASSLGSTGAGGQYF.

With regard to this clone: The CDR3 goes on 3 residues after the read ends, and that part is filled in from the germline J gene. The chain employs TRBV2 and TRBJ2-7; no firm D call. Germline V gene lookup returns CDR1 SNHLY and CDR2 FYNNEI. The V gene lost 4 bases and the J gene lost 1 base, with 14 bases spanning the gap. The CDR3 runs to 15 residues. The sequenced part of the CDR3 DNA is TGTGCCAGCAGTGGAAATGGTTACATTTCCTACGAG. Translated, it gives CASSGNGYISYE. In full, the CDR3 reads CASSGNGYISYEQYF.

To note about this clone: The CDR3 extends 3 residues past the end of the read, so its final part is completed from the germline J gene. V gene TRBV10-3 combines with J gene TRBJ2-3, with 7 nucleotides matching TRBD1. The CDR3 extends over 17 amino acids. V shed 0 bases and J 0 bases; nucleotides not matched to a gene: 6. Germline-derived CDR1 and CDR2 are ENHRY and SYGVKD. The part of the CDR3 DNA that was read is TGTGCCATCAGTGAGTCGGAAGGACAGGAAAGCACAGATACG. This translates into CAISESEGQESTDT. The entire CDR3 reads CAISESEGQESTDTQYF.

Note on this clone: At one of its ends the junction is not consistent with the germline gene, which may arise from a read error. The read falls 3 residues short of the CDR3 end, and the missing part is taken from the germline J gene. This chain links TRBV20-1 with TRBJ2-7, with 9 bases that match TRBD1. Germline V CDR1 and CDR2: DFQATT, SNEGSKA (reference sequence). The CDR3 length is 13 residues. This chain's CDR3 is CRATGTGTYEQYF. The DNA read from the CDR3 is TGCAGAGCTACCGGGACAGGGACCTACGAG.

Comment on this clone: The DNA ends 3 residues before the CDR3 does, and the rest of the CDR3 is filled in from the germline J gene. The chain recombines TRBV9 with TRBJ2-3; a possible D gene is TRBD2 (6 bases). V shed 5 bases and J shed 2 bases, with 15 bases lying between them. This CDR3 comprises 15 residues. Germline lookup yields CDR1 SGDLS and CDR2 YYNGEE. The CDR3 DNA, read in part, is TGTGCCAGCAGAGCCACGGGACTGCCCACAGATACG. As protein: CASRATGLPTDT. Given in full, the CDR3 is CASRATGLPTDTQYF.

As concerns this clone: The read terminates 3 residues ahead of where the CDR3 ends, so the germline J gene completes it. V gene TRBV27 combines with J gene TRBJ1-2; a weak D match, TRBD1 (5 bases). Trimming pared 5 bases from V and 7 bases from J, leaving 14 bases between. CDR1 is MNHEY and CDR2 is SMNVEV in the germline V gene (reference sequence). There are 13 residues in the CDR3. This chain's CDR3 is CASSPGGIGGYTF. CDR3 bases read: TGTGCCAGCAGTCCCGGGGGGATAGGTGGC.

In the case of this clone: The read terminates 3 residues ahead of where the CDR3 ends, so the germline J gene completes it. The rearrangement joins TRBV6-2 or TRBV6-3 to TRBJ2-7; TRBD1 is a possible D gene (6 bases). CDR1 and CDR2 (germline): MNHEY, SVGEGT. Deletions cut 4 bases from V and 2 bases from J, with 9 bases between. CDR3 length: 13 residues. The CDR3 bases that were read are TGTGCCAGCAGTTTAGGGGACACCTACGAG. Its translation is CASSLGDTYE. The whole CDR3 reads CASSLGDTYEQYF.

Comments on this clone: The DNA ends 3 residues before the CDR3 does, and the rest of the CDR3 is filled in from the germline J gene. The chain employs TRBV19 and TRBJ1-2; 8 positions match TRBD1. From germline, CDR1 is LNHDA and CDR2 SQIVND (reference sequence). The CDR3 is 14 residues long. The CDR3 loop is CASRQQGVKDDYTF. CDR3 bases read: TGTGCCAGTAGACAACAGGGGGTGAAGGACGAC.

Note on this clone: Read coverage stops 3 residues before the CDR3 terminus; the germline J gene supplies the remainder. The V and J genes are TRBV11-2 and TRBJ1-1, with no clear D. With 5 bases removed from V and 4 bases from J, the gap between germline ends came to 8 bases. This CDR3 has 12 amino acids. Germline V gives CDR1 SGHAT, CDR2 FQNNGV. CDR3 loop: CASSRGVTEAFF. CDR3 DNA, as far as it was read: TGTGCCAGCAGCCGGGGTGTCACTGAA.

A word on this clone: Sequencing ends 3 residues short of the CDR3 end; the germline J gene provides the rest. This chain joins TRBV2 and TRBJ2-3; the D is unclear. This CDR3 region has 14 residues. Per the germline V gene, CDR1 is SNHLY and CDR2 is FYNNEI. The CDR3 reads CASSDGGNQETQYF. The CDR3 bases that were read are TGTGCCAGCAGTGATGGCGGCAACCAAGAGACG.